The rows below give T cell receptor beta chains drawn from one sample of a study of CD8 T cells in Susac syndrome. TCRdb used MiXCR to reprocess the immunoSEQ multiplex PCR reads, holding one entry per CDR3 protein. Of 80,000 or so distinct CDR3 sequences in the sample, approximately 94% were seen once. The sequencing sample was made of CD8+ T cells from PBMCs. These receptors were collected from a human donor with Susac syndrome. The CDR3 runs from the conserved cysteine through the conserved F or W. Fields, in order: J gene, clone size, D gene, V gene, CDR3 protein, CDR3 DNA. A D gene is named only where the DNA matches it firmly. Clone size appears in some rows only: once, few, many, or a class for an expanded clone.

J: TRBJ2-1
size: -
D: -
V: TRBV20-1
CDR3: CSARDESGVDYNEQFF
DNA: TGCAGTGCTAGAGATGAGTCGGGGGTAGACTACAATGAGCAGTTCTTC

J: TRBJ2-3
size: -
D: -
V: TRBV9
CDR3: CASSVVSWGAGDTQYF
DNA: TGTGCCAGCAGCGTAGTATCATGGGGGGCTGGAGATACGCAGTATTTT

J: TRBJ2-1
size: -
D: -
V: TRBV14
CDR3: CASSPLEHNEQFF
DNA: TGTGCCAGCAGCCCCTTGGAGCACAATGAGCAGTTCTTC

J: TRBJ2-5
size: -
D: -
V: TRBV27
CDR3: CASSSRGPGETQYF
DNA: TGTGCCAGCAGTTCCCGGGGGCCGGGTGAGACCCAGTACTTC

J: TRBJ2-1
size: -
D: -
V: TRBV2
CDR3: CASRNRIVDEQFF
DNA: TGTGCCAGCAGGAACAGGATAGTCGATGAGCAGTTCTTC

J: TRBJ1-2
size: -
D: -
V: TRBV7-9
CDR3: CASSPSGGLNYGYTF
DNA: TGTGCCAGCAGCCCATCCGGGGGGCTCAACTATGGCTACACCTTC

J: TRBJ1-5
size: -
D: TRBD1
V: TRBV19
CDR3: CASIPGTGGNQPQHF
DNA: TGTGCCAGTATCCCCGGGACAGGGGGCAATCAGCCCCAGCATTTT

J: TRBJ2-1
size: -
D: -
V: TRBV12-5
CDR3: CASGPDVLNEQFF
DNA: TGTGCTAGTGGCCCCGATGTTTTGAATGAGCAGTTCTTC

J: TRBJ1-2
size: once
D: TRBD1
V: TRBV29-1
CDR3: CSVWGQFRTGYGYTF
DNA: TGCAGCGTTTGGGGCCAATTCCGGACAGGGTATGGCTACACCTTC

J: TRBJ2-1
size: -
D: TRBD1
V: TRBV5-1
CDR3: CASRHRQGLNNEQFF
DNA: TGCGCCAGCAGGCACCGACAGGGGTTAAACAATGAGCAGTTCTTC

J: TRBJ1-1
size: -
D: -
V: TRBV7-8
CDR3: CASSLSLREAFF
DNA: TGTGCCAGCAGCTTAAGTTTGCGAGAAGCTTTCTTT

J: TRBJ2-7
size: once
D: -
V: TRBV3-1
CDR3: CASSQVGSYEQYF
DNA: TGTGCCAGCAGCCAAGTAGGGTCCTACGAGCAGTACTTC

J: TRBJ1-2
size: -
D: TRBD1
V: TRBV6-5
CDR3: CASSYSRGTGALFGYGYTF
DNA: TGTGCCAGCAGTTACTCGAGGGGGACAGGGGCGCTTTTTGGCTATGGCTACACCTTC

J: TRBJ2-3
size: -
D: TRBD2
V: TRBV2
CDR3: CASSDGRGARTDTQYF
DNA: TGTGCCAGCAGTGACGGGCGGGGGGCACGCACAGATACGCAGTATTTT

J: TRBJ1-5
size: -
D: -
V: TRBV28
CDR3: CASSTPGPQHF
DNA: TGTGCCAGCAGTACCCCAGGGCCCCAGCATTTT

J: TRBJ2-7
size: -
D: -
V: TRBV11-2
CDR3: CASSYGTYYEQYF
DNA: TGTGCCAGCAGCTACGGGACATACTACGAGCAGTACTTC

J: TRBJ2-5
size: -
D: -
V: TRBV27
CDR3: CASSLYRGAEAGQYF
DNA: TGTGCCAGCAGTTTATATCGGGGGGCAGAGGCGGGCCAGTACTTC

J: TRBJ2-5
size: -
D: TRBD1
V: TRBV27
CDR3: CASRTGGGTQYF
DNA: TGTGCCAGCAGGACAGGGGGCGGGACCCAGTACTTC

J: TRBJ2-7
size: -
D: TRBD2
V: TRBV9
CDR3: CASSVGSGASSYEQYF
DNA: TGTGCCAGCAGCGTGGGCAGCGGGGCGAGCTCCTACGAGCAGTACTTC

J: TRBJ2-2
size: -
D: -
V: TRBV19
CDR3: CASSIVPATSVGGELFF
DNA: TGTGCCAGTAGTATAGTCCCGGCCACCAGCGTGGGCGGGGAGCTGTTTTTT

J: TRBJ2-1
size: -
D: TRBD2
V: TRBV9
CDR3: CASSALAGALSDEQFF
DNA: TGTGCCAGCAGCGCCCTAGCGGGGGCCCTTAGTGATGAGCAGTTCTTC

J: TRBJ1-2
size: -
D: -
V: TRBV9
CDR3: CASSVSGAYGYTF
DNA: TGTGCCAGCAGCGTTTCAGGGGCCTATGGCTACACCTTC

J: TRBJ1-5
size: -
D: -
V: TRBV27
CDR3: CASSLSPLGNQPQHF
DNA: TGTGCCAGCAGTTTAAGTCCCTTAGGCAATCAGCCCCAGCATTTT

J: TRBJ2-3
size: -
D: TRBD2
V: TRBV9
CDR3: CASSAGGTYTDTQYF
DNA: TGTGCCAGCAGCGCCGGGGGGACCTACACAGATACGCAGTATTTT

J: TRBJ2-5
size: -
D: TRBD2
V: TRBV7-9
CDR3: CASSSDALAGQETQYF
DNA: TGTGCCAGCAGCTCAGACGCGCTAGCGGGACAAGAGACCCAGTACTTC

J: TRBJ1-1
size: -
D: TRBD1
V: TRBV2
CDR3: CASKQGAGTEAFF
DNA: TGTGCCAGTAAACAGGGGGCGGGAACTGAAGCTTTCTTT

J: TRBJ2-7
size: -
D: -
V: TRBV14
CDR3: CASSFETGRAPYEQYF
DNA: TGTGCCAGCAGCTTCGAAACCGGCAGGGCCCCCTACGAGCAGTACTTC

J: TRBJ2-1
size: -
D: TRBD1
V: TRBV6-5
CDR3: CASRDRDFGYNEQFF
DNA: TGTGCCAGCAGAGACAGGGATTTTGGCTACAATGAGCAGTTCTTC

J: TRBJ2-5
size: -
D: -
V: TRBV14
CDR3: CATSTGTSTRETQYF
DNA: TGTGCCACTTCGACCGGGACATCGACCCGAGAGACCCAGTACTTC

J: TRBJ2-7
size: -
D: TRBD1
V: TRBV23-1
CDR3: CASSHLDRDSYEQYF
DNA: TGCGCCAGCAGTCATTTGGACAGGGACTCCTACGAGCAGTACTTC

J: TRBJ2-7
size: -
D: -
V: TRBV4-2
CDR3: CASSQGGRAYEQYF
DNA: TGTGCCAGCAGCCAAGGCGGCAGGGCTTACGAGCAGTACTTC

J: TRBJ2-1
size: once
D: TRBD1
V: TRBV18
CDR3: CASSLPGQVNEQFF
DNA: TGTGCCAGCTCACTCCCGGGACAGGTTAATGAGCAGTTCTTC

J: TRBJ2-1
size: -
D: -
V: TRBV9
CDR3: CASSVAYSYNEQFF
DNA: TGTGCCAGCAGCGTAGCGTACTCCTACAATGAGCAGTTCTTC

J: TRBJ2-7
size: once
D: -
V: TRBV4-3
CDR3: CASSQGRGSYEQYF
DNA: TGCGCCAGCAGCCAGGGCCGGGGCTCCTACGAGCAGTACTTC

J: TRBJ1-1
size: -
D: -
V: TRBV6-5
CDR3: CASSYGVITEAFF
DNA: TGTGCCAGCAGTTACGGGGTGATTACTGAAGCTTTCTTT

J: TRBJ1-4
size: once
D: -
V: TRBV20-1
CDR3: CSARRTRELNEKLFF
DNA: TGCAGTGCTAGAAGGACCCGGGAGCTTAATGAAAAACTGTTTTTT

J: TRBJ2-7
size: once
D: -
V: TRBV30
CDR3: CAWSRIGISYEQYF
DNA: TGTGCCTGGTCCAGGATAGGGATTAGCTACGAGCAGTACTTC

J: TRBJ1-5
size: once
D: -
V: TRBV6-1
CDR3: CASSESRGRLAQPQHF
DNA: TGTGCCAGCAGTGAGAGTCGGGGGAGATTGGCTCAGCCCCAGCATTTT

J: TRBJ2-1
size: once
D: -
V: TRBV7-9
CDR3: CASREAPGGGEQFF
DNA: TGTGCCAGCAGAGAAGCTCCGGGGGGCGGTGAGCAGTTCTTC

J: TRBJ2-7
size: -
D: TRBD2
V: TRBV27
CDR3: CASSSRKGRDEQYF
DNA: TGTGCCAGCAGTTCGAGGAAGGGGAGGGATGAGCAGTACTTC

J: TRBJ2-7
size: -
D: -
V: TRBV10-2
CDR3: CASGIGSYEQYF
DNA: TGCGCCAGCGGGATTGGTTCCTACGAGCAGTACTTC

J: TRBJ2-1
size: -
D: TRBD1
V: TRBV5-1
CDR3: CASSGIQGMTYNEQFF
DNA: TGCGCCAGCAGCGGAATACAGGGGATGACCTACAATGAGCAGTTCTTC

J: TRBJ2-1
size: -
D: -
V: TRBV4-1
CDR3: CASSQVLTSSYNEQFF
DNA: TGCGCCAGCAGCCAAGTTTTGACAAGCTCCTACAATGAGCAGTTCTTC

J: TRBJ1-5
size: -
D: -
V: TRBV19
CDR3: CASRTAVSNQPQHF
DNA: TGTGCCAGTAGGACAGCCGTTAGCAATCAGCCCCAGCATTTT

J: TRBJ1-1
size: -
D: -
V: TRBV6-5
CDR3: CASSYSEYQVGAFF
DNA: TGTGCCAGCAGTTACTCGGAATATCAGGTGGGAGCTTTCTTT

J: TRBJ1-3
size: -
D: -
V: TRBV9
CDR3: CASSVTRGEYGSGNTIYF
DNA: TGTGCCAGCAGCGTTACCAGGGGAGAGTATGGCTCTGGAAACACCATATATTTT

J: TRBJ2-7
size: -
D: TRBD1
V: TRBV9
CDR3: CASSPGTGPTYEQYF
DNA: TGTGCCAGCAGCCCCGGGACAGGCCCCACCTACGAGCAGTACTTC

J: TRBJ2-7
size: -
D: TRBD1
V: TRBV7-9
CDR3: CASSSVGTGALEQYF
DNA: TGTGCCAGCAGCTCCGTTGGAACAGGGGCCCTCGAGCAGTACTTC